The next 27 T cell receptor beta chains were all read from a single sample in a study of response to subunit inactivated influenza vaccine. TCRdb redid the calling of the RT-PCR reads with MiXCR, one entry per CDR3 protein. The data hold roughly 500,000 distinct CDR3 sequences, with 16% observed a single time. The source material was CD4+ T cells sorted from PBMCs, sampled less than 30 months after vaccination. The receptors were sampled from a man in his fifties or sixties who received an inactivated influenza vaccine.

A few counts support this clonotype. This chain links TRBV12-3 or TRBV12-4 with TRBJ1-6; 10 bases line up with TRBD1. V gave up 5 bases and J gave up 10 bases; unmatched junction bases: 5. The CDR3 is made up of 14 amino acids. The CDR3 DNA is TGTGCCAGCAGTCGGGACAGGGGAGGATCACCCCTCCACTTT. Translated, it gives CASSRDRGGSPLHF.

The rearrangement joins TRBV4-3 to TRBJ2-7; D is ambiguous. V shed 3 bases and J shed 2 bases, with 17 bases lying between them. CDR1 is LGHNA and CDR2 is YSLEER in the germline V gene. The CDR3 runs 16 residues. The CDR3: CASSQRLKTAPYEQYF. CDR3 DNA sequence: TGCGCCAGCAGCCAGAGGTTGAAGACTGCCCCCTACGAGCAGTACTTC.

This clonotype came up many times. CDR3 sequence reads: CASIGVSETQYF. The CDR3 nucleotides read TGTGCCAGCATAGGCGTGTCGGAGACCCAGTACTTC. The chain combines TRBV7-8 with TRBJ2-5; D is ambiguous. Trimming shortened V by 7 bases and J by 5 bases, and 11 bases separated the two germline ends. This CDR3 spans 12 amino acids. Germline V lookup: CDR1 SGHVS, CDR2 FQNEAQ.

The V and J genes are TRBV21-1 and TRBJ1-1; TRBD1, the table's D call, was not compared with the DNA. TRBV21-1 is a pseudogene. The CDR3 is made up of 13 amino acids. The CDR3 DNA reads TGTGCCAGCACAGGACAGGGGGAGACTGAAGCTTTCTTT. It is translated as CASTGQGETEAFF.

There are a few counts of this clonotype. The V gene is TRBV6-2 or TRBV6-3, the J gene TRBJ2-2, with 9 nucleotides matching TRBD1. This CDR3 region has 15 residues. CDR1 is MNHEY and CDR2 is SVGEGT in the germline V gene. The V gene end was trimmed by 6 bases and the J gene end by 3 bases; junction bases not matched to a gene: 5. CDR3 nucleotides: TGTGCCAGCAGGCCTGGGGACAGGGACACCGGGGAGCTGTTTTTT. Its protein is CASRPGDRDTGELFF.

This clonotype is a singleton in its sample. The chain employs TRBV20-1 and TRBJ1-5, with D unresolved. The length of the CDR3 is 13 residues. Trimming left V 3 bases short and J 3 bases short, with 9 bases between. Germline lookup yields CDR1 DFQATT and CDR2 SNEGSKA (reference sequence). The CDR3 DNA reads TGCAGTGCTAGCCCCCAGGCCAATCAGCCCCAGCATTTT. This translates into CSASPQANQPQHF.

The sample holds a few counts of this clonotype. The rearrangement links TRBV28 to TRBJ2-4; possibly TRBD1 for D (6 bases). Germline V gene data show CDR1 as MDHEN and CDR2 as SYDVKM. The CDR3 extends over 18 amino acids. Trimming took 1 base from V and 7 from J, leaving 23 bases between them. The CDR3 DNA reads TGTGCCAGCAGTTTATATAATCCGATGGACAGCCCAGGGAACATTCAGTACTTC. Protein: CASSLYNPMDSPGNIQYF. Variable domain in full (rest from reference TRBV28 and TRBJ2-4): DVKVTQSSRYLVKRTGEKVFLECVQDMDHENMFWYRQDPGLGLRLIYFSYDVKMKEKGDIPEGYSVSREKKERFSLILESASTNQTSMYLCASSLYNPMDSPGNIQYFGAGTRLSVL.

V is TRBV20-1 and J is TRBJ2-7, with 8 nucleotides matching TRBD1. Germline CDR1 and CDR2: DFQATT and SNEGSKA (reference sequence). With V trimmed by 0 bases and J by 2 bases, 3 bases remained unmatched. The CDR3 runs to 14 residues. CDR3 bases: TGCAGTGCTAGAGATGGACAGGGCACCTACGAGCAGTACTTC. Encoded protein: CSARDGQGTYEQYF.

The rearrangement joins TRBV3-1 to TRBJ2-7, with D perhaps being TRBD1 or TRBD2 (5 bases each). From germline, CDR1 is LGHDT and CDR2 YNNKEL (reference sequence). Trimming left V 3 bases short and J 4 bases short, with 16 bases between. The length of the CDR3 is 15 residues. DNA of the CDR3: TGTGCCAGCAGCCATACCGGGACCCAGCAGTACGAGCAGTACTTC. Protein: CASSHTGTQQYEQYF.

This clonotype appeared a few times. The chain carries TRBV5-5 and TRBJ1-2, with D possibly being TRBD1 (5 bases). Between the trimmed V and J ends, which lost 4 bases and 1 base, there was a span of 8 bases. CDR1 and CDR2 (germline): SGHKS, YYEKEE (reference sequence). This CDR3 spans 13 amino acids. This CDR3 is CASSQRGNYGYTF. The CDR3 bases are TGTGCCAGCAGCCAAAGGGGTAACTATGGCTACACCTTC.

The chain couples TRBV20-1 to TRBJ1-4; perhaps TRBD1 as D (6 bases). The CDR3 is 14 amino acids. With 1 base removed from V and 5 bases from J, the gap between germline ends came to 11 bases. Germline CDR1 DFQATT, CDR2 SNEGSKA (reference sequence). The CDR3 DNA reads TGCAGTGCTAGAGGGACAGAACGAAATGAAAAACTGTTTTTT. Protein: CSARGTERNEKLFF.

V gene TRBV5-1 combines with J gene TRBJ2-1, with TRBD2 matching over 15 bases. The V and J ends lost 4 bases and 8 bases, in that order; junction bases with no gene match: 7. Germline V gives CDR1 SGHRS, CDR2 YFSETQ. The CDR3 length is 16 residues. CDR3: CASSAGLAGGHYEQFF. The CDR3 DNA is TGCGCCAGCAGCGCGGGACTAGCGGGAGGTCACTATGAGCAGTTCTTC.

The CDR3 region is CASSLNIQGAGNIQYF. The CDR3 DNA reads as TGTGCCAGCAGCCTGAATATACAGGGGGCGGGAAACATTCAGTACTTC. The chain uses TRBV21-1 and TRBJ2-4; the table's D gene call, TRBD1, was not cross checked with the DNA. TRBV21-1 counts as a pseudogene. This CDR3 has 16 residues.

This sequence joins TRBV9 and TRBJ2-5; D possibly corresponds to TRBD1 (6 bases). The CDR3 contains 14 residues. V was clipped by 2 bases and J by 3 bases, with 11 bases between them. Germline values: CDR1 SGDLS, CDR2 YYNGEE. The CDR3 here is CASSVTGRKETQYF. The CDR3 DNA reads as TGTGCCAGCAGCGTCACAGGGCGTAAAGAGACCCAGTACTTC.

This clonotype was recorded many times. The rearrangement links TRBV5-6 to TRBJ1-2; D is perhaps TRBD1 (5 bases). The CDR3 has 14 amino acids. From germline, CDR1 is SGHDT and CDR2 YYEEEE. With 4 bases removed from V and 0 bases from J, the gap between germline ends came to 10 bases. This CDR3 is CASSVGPSNYGYTF. DNA of the CDR3: TGTGCCAGCAGCGTGGGACCGTCTAACTATGGCTACACCTTC.

This clonotype occurred a few times. This chain joins TRBV12-3 or TRBV12-4 and TRBJ2-2, with 8 bases fitting TRBD1. The CDR3 extends over 15 amino acids. Germline trimming cut 7 bases from V and 3 bases from J; bases unmatched to any gene: 7. The CDR3 DNA follows: TGTGCCAGCAACCTGGACAGGGTTTACACCGGGGAGCTGTTTTTT. It translates to CASNLDRVYTGELFF.

The rearrangement links TRBV7-3 to TRBJ2-1, with 10 nucleotides matching TRBD2. The length of the CDR3 is 18 residues. Germline V lookup: CDR1 SGHTA, CDR2 FQGTGA. The junction had 8 bases not matched to a gene; V was cut back by 3 bases and J by 0 bases. The CDR3 sequence: CASSFSGRTHGSYNEQFF. The CDR3 DNA sequence: TGTGCCAGCAGCTTTAGCGGGAGGACACATGGCTCCTACAATGAGCAGTTCTTC.

This clonotype was picked up a small number of times. V gene TRBV10-3 combines with J gene TRBJ2-2; 8 nucleotides line up with TRBD2. Germline V lookup: CDR1 ENHRY, CDR2 SYGVKD. CDR3 size: 17 residues. J was trimmed by 6 bases and V by 5 bases; bases with no gene match: 14. In DNA, the CDR3 is TGTGCCATCAGTATAGGGAAGCGGGAGAGGCTGGCCGGGGAGCTGTTTTTT. As protein: CAISIGKRERLAGELFF.

This chain uses TRBV18 with TRBJ2-5; D not resolved. This CDR3 contains 13 residues. Germline V lookup: CDR1 KGHSH, CDR2 LQKENI. Trimming cost V 2 bases and J 7 bases, with 11 bases left between them. The CDR3 reads CASSPVALGTQYF. The CDR3 nucleotides read TGTGCCAGCTCACCAGTGGCCCTAGGGACCCAGTACTTC.

This clonotype was recorded at least ten times. This rearrangement joins TRBV6-1 to TRBJ1-2, with TRBD1 as a possible D gene (5 bases). The ends were cut back, 5 bases at V and 6 bases at J, with 16 bases in the middle. Germline lookup yields CDR1 MNHNS and CDR2 SASEGT. This CDR3 has 14 amino acids. CDR3 nucleotides: TGTGCCAGCAGTCCACAGGATATAATTCATGGCTACACCTTC. Its protein product is CASSPQDIIHGYTF.

This clonotype was seen ten or more times. The chain combines TRBV4-3 with TRBJ2-3, with 9 bases that match TRBD2. V dropped 1 base and J dropped 3; count of bases not matched to a gene: 11. This CDR3 is built from 18 residues. CDR1 LGHNA and CDR2 YSLEER come from the germline V gene. The CDR3 DNA sequence: TGCGCCAGCAGCCAAGGTTCGGCGGTAGCGGGGGCGACAGATACGCAGTATTTT. Translated: CASSQGSAVAGATDTQYF.

This clonotype was seen a handful of times. This chain uses TRBV4-2 with TRBJ1-6; D is unclear. Trimming stripped 0 bases from V and 0 bases from J, with 12 bases between. CDR1 is LGHNA, CDR2 YNFKEQ, per germline. The length of the CDR3 is 18 residues. As DNA, the CDR3 is TGTGCCAGCAGCCAAGATTTTAGGAGCAGCTCCTATAATTCACCCCTCCACTTT. Protein product: CASSQDFRSSSYNSPLHF.

This clonotype occurred a few times. The chain couples TRBV5-1 to TRBJ2-2, with a weak D call TRBD1 (5 bases). This CDR3 region has 14 residues. The V gene's germline CDR1 is SGHRS and CDR2 YFSETQ. Trimming stripped 5 bases from V and 5 bases from J, with 13 bases between. The CDR3 DNA reads as TGCGCCAGCAGTCCAAAAAGGGGTACCGGGGAGCTGTTTTTT. This translates into CASSPKRGTGELFF.

This clonotype was found a few times. This rearrangement joins TRBV12-3 or TRBV12-4 to TRBJ1-4, with TRBD1 identical over 10 bases. The trim removed 5 bases at V and 3 bases at J, leaving 6 bases unmatched. This CDR3 comprises 16 residues. CDR3: CASSHGQGVSNEKLFF. Here the CDR3 DNA reads TGTGCCAGCAGTCACGGACAGGGGGTGTCTAATGAAAAACTGTTTTTT.

This rearrangement joins TRBV11-2 to TRBJ2-3; 11 positions agree with TRBD2. Germline assignment: CDR1 SGHAT and CDR2 FQNNGV. Unmatched junction bases numbered 5, after V lost 3 bases and J lost 6 bases. The CDR3 contains 15 residues. CDR3 DNA sequence: TGTGCCAGCAGCTTTAGCGGGAGGGCCATGGATACGCAGTATTTT. Encoded protein: CASSFSGRAMDTQYF.

The chain recombines TRBV5-1 with TRBJ1-4, with 7 bases fitting TRBD1. CDR3 length: 16 amino acids. V gave up 0 bases and J gave up 8 bases; unmatched junction bases: 10. Germline loops: CDR1 SGHRS, CDR2 YFSETQ. CDR3 residues: CASSLVSRQGNEKLFF. The CDR3 nucleotides read TGCGCCAGCAGCTTGGTCTCCCGACAGGGAAACGAAAAACTGTTTTTT.

The table lists this clonotype with a few counts. This chain connects TRBV28 to TRBJ1-1; the D gene is possibly TRBD1 (5 bases). Germline lookup yields CDR1 MDHEN and CDR2 SYDVKM. The CDR3 is 13 amino acids. Trimming shortened V by 10 bases and J by 1 base, and 13 bases separated the two germline ends. CDR3 coding DNA: TGTGCCATTTTGGGGCGGACGAACACTGAAGCTTTCTTT. Its translation is CAILGRTNTEAFF.